Below, 25 T cell receptor beta chains from the same sample are listed, as sequenced in a study of blood T cell repertoires in COVID-19. Clones were read by immunoSEQ multiplex PCR, and TCRdb kept only the in-frame ones, dropping some. The sample has about 200,000 clones; around 82% are singletons. Sequenced material: peripheral blood. All receptors derive from a woman in her 70s with acute or convalescent COVID-19.

This chain links TRBV3-1 (or the pseudogene TRBV3-2) with TRBJ2-1, with 10 bases that match TRBD2. The ends lost 6 bases at V and 5 bases at J; junction bases unmatched: 4. The CDR3 covers 14 residues. The germline gives CDR1 LGHDT, CDR2 YNNKEL (reference sequence). CDR3 in DNA: TGTGCCAGCAGAGCTAGCGGGAGTAACAATGAGCAGTTCTTC. Its translation: CASRASGSNNEQFF.

The CDR3 sequence is CASSSGLAGHEQYF. Here the CDR3 DNA reads TGTGCCAGCAGCTCAGGACTAGCGGGACACGAGCAGTACTTC. This chain connects TRBV7-6 to TRBJ2-7; TRBD2 agrees at 12 bases. This CDR3 spans 14 amino acids. V lost 4 bases, J lost 5 bases, and 3 bases stayed unmatched. Per germline, CDR1 SGHVS and CDR2 FNYEAQ.

The chain combines TRBV11-2 with TRBJ2-2, with D possibly TRBD1 on 6 matching bases. Trimming removed 5 bases at V and 4 bases at J, with 17 bases between. The CDR3 consists of 16 residues. Germline CDR1 and CDR2: SGHAT and FQNNGV. CDR3: CASSRSHRAGTGELFF. CDR3 DNA: TGTGCCAGCAGCCGCTCTCACAGGGCGGGCACCGGGGAGCTGTTTTTT. The whole variable domain, filled in from reference TRBV11-2 and TRBJ2-2, reads EAGVAQSPRYKIIEKRQSVAFWCNPISGHATLYWYQQILGQGPKLLIQFQNNGVVDDSQLPKDRFSAERLKGVDSTLKIQPAKLEDSAVYLCASSRSHRAGTGELFFGEGSRLTVL.

The chain carries TRBV2 and TRBJ2-3; D is uncertain. V lost 8 bases to trimming and J lost 2 bases, with 11 bases between them. CDR3 length: 13 residues. Germline-derived CDR1 and CDR2 are SNHLY and FYNNEI. CDR3 loop: CASLADSTDTQYF. CDR3 in DNA: TGTGCCAGCTTGGCCGACTCCACAGATACGCAGTATTTT.

The J gene is TRBJ2-1, the V gene TRBV7-9; perhaps TRBD1 as D (6 bases). V lost 5 bases and J 0 bases, leaving 8 bases between the germline ends. CDR1 is SEHNR and CDR2 is FQNEAQ in the germline V gene (reference sequence). The CDR3 is 14 residues long. The CDR3 sequence: CASSEGGSYNEQFF. CDR3 DNA: TGTGCCAGCAGCGAAGGGGGCTCCTACAATGAGCAGTTCTTC.

This clone was seen a few times. V and J are TRBV6-5 and TRBJ2-7, with TRBD1 as a possible D gene (6 bases). The CDR3 extends over 14 amino acids. Between the trimmed V and J ends, which lost 6 bases and 3 bases, there was a span of 15 bases. Germline V lookup: CDR1 MNHEY, CDR2 SVGAGI. The chain's CDR3 is CASRGARGDYEQYF. CDR3 nucleotides: TGTGCCAGCAGGGGGGCTAGGGGCGACTACGAGCAGTACTTC.

V and J are TRBV6-5 and TRBJ2-2; 7 positions match TRBD1. With 8 bases clipped from V and 0 bases from J, the junction kept 6 bases outside the gene matches. Germline assignment: CDR1 MNHEY and CDR2 SVGAGI. The CDR3 totals 15 residues. CDR3 DNA: TGTGCCAGCGTCCCCGGGACAGCGAACACCGGGGAGCTGTTTTTT. Encoded protein: CASVPGTANTGELFF.

The chain combines TRBV5-1 with TRBJ1-1; TRBD1 might be the D (6 bases). The germline V gene encodes CDR1 SGHRS and CDR2 YFSETQ. This CDR3 has 16 amino acids. V lost 6 bases to trimming and J lost 1 base, with 19 bases between them. The chain's CDR3 is CASKLRWGGGNTEAFF. The CDR3 nucleotides are TGCGCCAGCAAACTCAGGTGGGGAGGGGGGAACACTGAAGCTTTCTTT.

The chain joins TRBV9 to TRBJ2-2, with 8 bases aligning to TRBD1. Germline values: CDR1 SGDLS, CDR2 YYNGEE. V lost 6 bases to trimming and J lost 7 bases; unmatched junction nucleotides: 8. The CDR3 totals 14 residues. The CDR3: CASMRTGTGGELFF. The CDR3 DNA is TGTGCCAGCATGCGGACAGGGACGGGCGGGGAGCTGTTTTTT.

This chain joins TRBV5-1 and TRBJ1-5; 7 bases line up with TRBD1. The CDR3 loop spans 13 amino acids. J lost 5 bases, V lost 3 bases, and 2 bases had no gene match. CDR1 is SGHRS, CDR2 YFSETQ, per germline. The CDR3 DNA sequence: TGCGCCAGCAGCTCAGGGGGTGATCAGCCCCAGCATTTT. It is translated as CASSSGGDQPQHF.

V usage is TRBV28 and J usage is TRBJ1-1; maybe TRBD1 (6 bases). There are 14 residues in the CDR3. V lost 7 bases and J 6 bases, leaving 18 bases between the germline ends. Looked up from germline, CDR1 is MDHEN and CDR2 is SYDVKM. CDR3 residues: CASTQQGPFPEAFF. CDR3 nucleotide sequence: TGTGCCAGCACCCAACAGGGCCCTTTTCCTGAAGCTTTCTTT.

This chain links TRBV3-1 (or the pseudogene TRBV3-2) with TRBJ1-6; possibly TRBD1 for D (5 bases). Germline V gene data show CDR1 as LGHDT and CDR2 as YNNKEL (reference sequence). There are 14 residues in the CDR3. Deletions cut 6 bases from V and 9 bases from J, with 15 bases between. The chain's CDR3 is CASSRGTVGSPLHF. DNA of the CDR3: TGTGCCAGCAGTCGCGGGACGGTTGGTTCACCCCTCCACTTT.

The chain is built from TRBV3-1 (or the pseudogene TRBV3-2) and TRBJ2-3; the match to TRBD1 covers 7 bases. The CDR3 is made up of 14 amino acids. The germline V gene has CDR1 LGHDT and CDR2 YNNKEL (reference sequence). The J segment lost 0 bases and the V segment lost 6 bases, leaving 3 bases of the junction unmatched. The CDR3 DNA is TGTGCCAGCAGTTGGGACAGCAGCACAGATACGCAGTATTTT. The encoded protein is CASSWDSSTDTQYF.

The chain employs TRBV27 and TRBJ1-2, with 8 bases lining up with TRBD1. The ends lost 2 bases at V and 6 bases at J; junction bases unmatched: 5. Germline CDR1 reads MNHEY; CDR2 reads SMNVEV (reference sequence). This CDR3 is built from 14 residues. The CDR3 DNA follows: TGTGCCAGCAGTTTAGGGACAGGAGGGAATGGCTACACCTTC. Amino acids: CASSLGTGGNGYTF.

This clone was recorded at least ten times. The chain couples TRBV28 to TRBJ2-1; D is unresolved. CDR3 size: 12 residues. The ends were cut back, 5 bases at V and 6 bases at J, with 8 bases in the middle. Germline V gene sequence: CDR1 MDHEN, CDR2 SYDVKM. CDR3: CASSSAINEQFF. Here the CDR3 DNA reads TGTGCCAGCAGTAGCGCCATCAATGAGCAGTTCTTC.

The V gene is TRBV13, the J gene TRBJ2-7, with TRBD2 identical over 13 bases. From germline, CDR1 is PRHDT and CDR2 FYEKMQ (reference sequence). The ends lost 5 bases at V and 4 bases at J; junction bases unmatched: 5. The CDR3 contains 15 residues. CDR3 in DNA: TGTGCCAGCAGCGCCCGGACTAGCGGGAGTTACGAGCAGTACTTC. Translated: CASSARTSGSYEQYF.

Of note for this clone: The junction departs from germline at one end; a sequencing error may be responsible. The V call is TRBV7-7, the J call TRBJ2-5; TRBD1 agrees at 8 bases. The CDR3 totals 15 residues. Germline loops: CDR1 SSHAT, CDR2 FNYEAQ (reference sequence). The CDR3 is CASSLGSGGAETQYF. For the CDR3, the DNA is TGTGCTAGCAGCTTAGGGTCAGGGGGCGCGGAGACCCAGTACTTC. Full variable domain (outside the CDR3, taken from reference TRBV7-7 and TRBJ2-5): GAGVSQSPRYKVTKRGQDVTLRCDPISSHATLYWYQQALGQGPEFLTYFNYEAQPDKSGLPSDRFSAERPEGSISTLTIQRTEQRDSAMYRCASSLGSGGAETQYFGPGTRLLVL.

The chain combines TRBV3-1 (or the pseudogene TRBV3-2) with TRBJ2-5; the match to TRBD2 covers 9 bases. The CDR3 sequence is 16 residues long. CDR1 and CDR2 (germline): LGHDT, YNNKEL (reference sequence). V lost 0 bases and J lost 5; bases outside the gene matches: 7. The CDR3 region is CASSQDRSSGIETQYF. In DNA form, the CDR3 reads TGTGCCAGCAGCCAAGATCGTTCTAGCGGGATTGAGACCCAGTACTTC.

V is TRBV27 and J is TRBJ2-4; D might be TRBD1 (6 bases). Germline CDR1 reads MNHEY; CDR2 reads SMNVEV (reference sequence). V was shortened by 4 bases and J by 3 bases, with 13 bases between the two germline ends. The CDR3 contains 15 residues. CDR3 bases: TGTGCCAGCAGTTACAGGGTGTTAGGCAAAAACATTCAGTACTTC. It is translated as CASSYRVLGKNIQYF.

This chain joins TRBV10-1 and TRBJ2-3, with D hard to call. V shed 6 bases and J shed 3 bases, with 10 bases lying between them. Germline V gene data show CDR1 as WNHNN and CDR2 as SYGVQD (reference sequence). This CDR3 has 13 residues. The CDR3 DNA sequence: TGCGCCAGCAGGAGTAACTTGACAGATACGCAGTATTTT. It is translated as CASRSNLTDTQYF.

The chain uses TRBV30 and TRBJ1-1, with 8 bases matching TRBD1. CDR1 and CDR2 from the germline V gene are GTSNPN and SVGIG (reference sequence). J gave up 8 bases and V 1 base, and 18 bases lay outside the gene matches. The CDR3 runs 17 residues. The chain's CDR3 is CAWSGRQGNTEHVEAFF. The CDR3, as DNA: TGTGCCTGGAGTGGGAGACAGGGGAATACTGAACACGTCGAAGCTTTCTTT. The full variable domain, in which reference TRBV30 and TRBJ1-1 provide the parts outside the CDR3, is SQTIHQWPATLVQPVGSPLSLECTVEGTSNPNLYWYRQAAGRGLQLLFYSVGIGQISSEVPQNLSASRPQDRQFILSSKKLLLSDSGFYLCAWSGRQGNTEHVEAFFGQGTRLTVV.

The chain uses TRBV28 and TRBJ1-5, with 8 positions matching TRBD1. With 7 bases clipped from V and 4 bases from J, the junction kept 6 bases outside the gene matches. The CDR3 is made up of 14 amino acids. The germline V gene has CDR1 MDHEN and CDR2 SYDVKM. This CDR3 is CASIPDRVNQPQHF. DNA for the CDR3: TGTGCCAGCATCCCGGACAGGGTTAATCAGCCCCAGCATTTT.

The rearrangement links TRBV18 to TRBJ2-2; D is undetermined. Trimming took 5 bases from V and 4 from J, leaving 8 bases between them. The germline V gene has CDR1 KGHSH and CDR2 LQKENI. The CDR3 runs 13 residues. CDR3 sequence reads: CASSGQSTGELFF. CDR3 coding DNA: TGTGCCAGCTCAGGGCAGTCCACCGGGGAGCTGTTTTTT.

The chain recombines TRBV10-3 with TRBJ2-1; D may be TRBD1 (6 bases). The CDR3 consists of 11 residues. Per the germline V gene, CDR1 is ENHRY and CDR2 is SYGVKD. Trimming shortened V by 10 bases and J by 10 bases, and 14 bases separated the two germline ends. The CDR3 loop is CATALDREQFF. Written as DNA, the CDR3 is TGTGCCACCGCCCTTGACAGGGAGCAGTTCTTC.

J is TRBJ2-5 and V is TRBV7-9; a weak D match, TRBD2 (6 bases). The ends were cut back, 3 bases at V and 1 base at J, with 12 bases in the middle. The germline V gene encodes CDR1 SEHNR and CDR2 FQNEAQ (reference sequence). The CDR3 totals 15 residues. CDR3: CASSLGGNLQETQYF. The CDR3, as DNA: TGTGCCAGCAGCTTGGGGGGAAACCTCCAAGAGACCCAGTACTTC.